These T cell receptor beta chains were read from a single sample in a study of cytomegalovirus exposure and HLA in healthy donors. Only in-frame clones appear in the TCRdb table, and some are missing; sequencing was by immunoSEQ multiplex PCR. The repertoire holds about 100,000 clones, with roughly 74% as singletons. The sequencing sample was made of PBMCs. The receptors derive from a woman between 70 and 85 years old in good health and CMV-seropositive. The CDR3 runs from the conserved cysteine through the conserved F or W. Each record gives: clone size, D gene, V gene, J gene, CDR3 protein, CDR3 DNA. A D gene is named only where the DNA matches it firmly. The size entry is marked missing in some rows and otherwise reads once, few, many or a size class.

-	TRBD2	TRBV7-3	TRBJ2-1	CASSLTVGASGSNEQFF	TGTGCCAGCAGCTTAACAGTTGGGGCTAGCGGGAGTAATGAGCAGTTCTTC
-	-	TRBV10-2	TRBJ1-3	CASSERSTGNTIYF	TGCGCCAGCAGTGAGAGGAGCACTGGAAACACCATATATTTT
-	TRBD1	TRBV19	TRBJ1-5	CASSKGLTGEISNQPQHF	TGTGCCAGTAGTAAGGGGTTGACAGGGGAAATCAGCAATCAGCCCCAGCATTTT
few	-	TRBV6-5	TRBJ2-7	CASSYSRAGSYEQYF	TGTGCCAGCAGTTACTCGAGGGCTGGCTCCTACGAGCAGTACTTC
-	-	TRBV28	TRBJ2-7	CASSPLTGNPYYEQYF	TGTGCCAGCAGCCCTCTAACGGGGAACCCCTACTACGAGCAGTACTTC
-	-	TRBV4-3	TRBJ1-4	CASSQDSDLVEKLFF	TGCGCCAGCAGCCAAGACAGCGATCTCGTTGAAAAACTGTTTTTT
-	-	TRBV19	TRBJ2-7	CASSMGRQGASYEQYF	TGTGCCAGTAGTATGGGGAGGCAGGGAGCTTCCTACGAGCAGTACTTC
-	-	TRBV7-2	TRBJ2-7	CASSLERDTYSYEQYF	TGTGCCAGCAGCTTAGAACGGGACACATACTCCTACGAGCAGTACTTC
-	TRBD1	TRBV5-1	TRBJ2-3	CASSLGTGRPDTQYF	TGCGCCAGCAGCTTGGGGACAGGGCGGCCAGATACGCAGTATTTT
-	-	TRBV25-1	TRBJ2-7	CASSGPLSYEQYF	TGTGCCAGCAGTGGTCCCCTCTCCTACGAGCAGTACTTC
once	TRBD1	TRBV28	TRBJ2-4	CASRETGALAKNIQYF	TGTGCCAGCAGGGAGACAGGGGCCTTAGCCAAAAACATTCAGTACTTC
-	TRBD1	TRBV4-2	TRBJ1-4	CASSPTGETNEKLFF	TGTGCCAGCAGCCCGACAGGGGAAACTAATGAAAAACTGTTTTTT
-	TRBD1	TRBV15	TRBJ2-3	CATKPDRARDTQYF	TGTGCCACCAAACCGGACAGGGCAAGAGATACGCAGTATTTT
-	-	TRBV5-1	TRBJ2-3	CASGRLVTDTQYF	TGCGCCAGCGGAAGACTAGTTACAGATACGCAGTATTTT
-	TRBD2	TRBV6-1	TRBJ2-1	CASSESLAATYNEQFF	TGTGCCAGCAGTGAATCCCTAGCGGCCACCTACAATGAGCAGTTCTTC
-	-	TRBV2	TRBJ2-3	CASTQSGSDRRF	TGTGCCAGCACACAATCAGGGTCCGATCGTCGTTTT
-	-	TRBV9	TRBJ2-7	CASSVAPAEAGYEQYF	TGTGCCAGCAGCGTAGCTCCCGCGGAGGCGGGTTACGAGCAGTACTTC
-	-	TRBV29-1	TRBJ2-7	CSVGGGRGFHEQYF	TGCAGCGTTGGGGGGGGCAGGGGTTTCCACGAGCAGTACTTC
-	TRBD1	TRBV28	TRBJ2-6	CASSPVGQGVDGANVLTF	TGTGCCAGCAGTCCCGTGGGACAGGGCGTAGATGGGGCCAACGTCCTGACTTTC
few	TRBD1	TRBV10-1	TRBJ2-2	CASRGQGNTGELFF	TGCGCCAGCAGGGGACAGGGAAACACCGGGGAGCTGTTTTTT
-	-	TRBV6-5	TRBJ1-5	CASSYSNRAGQPQHF	TGTGCCAGCAGTTACTCGAACAGGGCTGGTCAGCCCCAGCATTTT
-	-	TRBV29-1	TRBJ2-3	CSVSQGLLVDTQYF	TGCAGCGTTTCACAGGGATTGTTAGTAGATACGCAGTATTTT
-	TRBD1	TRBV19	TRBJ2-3	CASTPPTPRTGGYTQYF	TGTGCCAGTACCCCGCCAACCCCCAGGACAGGGGGCTATACGCAGTATTTT
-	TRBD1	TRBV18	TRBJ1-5	CASSPDRDNQPQHF	TGTGCCAGCTCACCTGACAGGGACAATCAGCCCCAGCATTTT
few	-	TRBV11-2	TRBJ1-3	CASSLEGRIGNTIYF	TGTGCCAGCAGCTTAGAAGGCAGGATCGGAAACACCATATATTTT
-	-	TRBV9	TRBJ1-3	CASSASGAGNTIYF	TGTGCCAGCAGCGCCTCAGGGGCTGGAAACACCATATATTTT
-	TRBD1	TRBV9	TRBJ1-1	CASSVASTGVTEAFF	TGTGCCAGCAGCGTCGCCTCGACAGGGGTCACTGAAGCTTTCTTT
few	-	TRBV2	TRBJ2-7	CASSVGQGSEQYF	TGTGCCAGCAGTGTGGGGCAGGGGAGCGAGCAGTACTTC
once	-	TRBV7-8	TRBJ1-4	CASSPTGINEKLFF	TGTGCCAGCAGCCCGACAGGCATTAATGAAAAACTGTTTTTT
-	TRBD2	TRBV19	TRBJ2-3	CASNSGTSTDTQYF	TGTGCCAGTAATAGCGGGACTAGCACAGATACGCAGTATTTT
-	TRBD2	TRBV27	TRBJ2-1	CASSFLSSGKDNEQFF	TGTGCCAGCAGTTTTCTATCTAGCGGGAAGGACAATGAGCAGTTCTTC
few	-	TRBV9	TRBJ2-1	CASSVQGSANEQFF	TGTGCCAGCAGCGTACAGGGGAGTGCTAATGAGCAGTTCTTC
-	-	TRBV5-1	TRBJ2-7	CASSTERTYEQYF	TGCGCCAGCAGCACTGAGCGGACCTACGAGCAGTACTTC
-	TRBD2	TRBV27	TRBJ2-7	CASSLWAGGPLNEQYF	TGTGCCAGCAGTTTATGGGCGGGAGGGCCTTTGAACGAGCAGTACTTC
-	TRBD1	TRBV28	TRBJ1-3	CASSQGQKDTIYF	TGTGCCAGCAGTCAGGGACAGAAAGACACCATATATTTT
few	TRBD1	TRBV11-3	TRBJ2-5	CASSPGTGGAETQYF	TGTGCCAGCAGCCCGGGGACAGGGGGCGCGGAGACCCAGTACTTC
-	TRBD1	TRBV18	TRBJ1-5	CASSLGDRGTNQPQHF	TGTGCCAGCTCACTGGGAGACAGGGGGACCAATCAGCCCCAGCATTTT
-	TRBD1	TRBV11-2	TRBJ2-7	CASSLATTGAEQYF	TGTGCCAGCAGCTTAGCAACCACAGGGGCCGAGCAGTACTTC
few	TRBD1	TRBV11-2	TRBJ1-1	CASSPVGTANTEAFF	TGTGCCAGCAGCCCTGTTGGGACAGCGAACACTGAAGCTTTCTTT
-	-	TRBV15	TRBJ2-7	CATSRVVGASDSYEQYF	TGTGCCACCAGCAGAGTGGTCGGAGCTAGCGACTCCTACGAGCAGTACTTC
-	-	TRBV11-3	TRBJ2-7	CASSLRHSYEQYF	TGTGCCAGCAGCTTGCGACATTCCTACGAGCAGTACTTC
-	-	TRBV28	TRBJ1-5	CASSSPSQPQHF	TGTGCCAGCAGTTCACCTAGTCAGCCCCAGCATTTT
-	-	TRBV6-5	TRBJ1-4	CASSYTWTAEKLFF	TGTGCCAGCAGTTACACCTGGACAGCTGAAAAACTGTTTTTT
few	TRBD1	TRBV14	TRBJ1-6	CATAGGGSPLHF	TGTGCCACCGCAGGGGGTGGGTCACCCCTCCACTTT
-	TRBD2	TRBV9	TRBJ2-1	CASSVRGTSDNEQFF	TGTGCCAGCAGCGTCCGGGGGACTAGCGACAATGAGCAGTTCTTC
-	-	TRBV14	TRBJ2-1	CASSQRRDSLEQFF	TGTGCCAGCAGCCAGCGACGGGATAGCTTGGAGCAGTTCTTC
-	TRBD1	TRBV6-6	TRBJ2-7	CASSYRQGVSYEQYF	TGTGCCAGCAGTTACCGTCAGGGGGTTAGCTACGAGCAGTACTTC
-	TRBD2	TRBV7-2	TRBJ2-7	CASSLARISGEYEQYF	TGTGCCAGCAGCTTAGCCCGAATTAGCGGGGAATACGAGCAGTACTTC
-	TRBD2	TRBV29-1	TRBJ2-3	CSVSGLAIDTQYF	TGCAGCGTCTCGGGACTAGCGATAGATACGCAGTATTTT
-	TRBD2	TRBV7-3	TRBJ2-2	CASSSGLAGGELFF	TGTGCCAGCAGCTCGGGACTAGCGGGAGGGGAGCTGTTTTTT
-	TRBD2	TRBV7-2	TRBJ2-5	CASSLTSGGFQETQYF	TGTGCCAGCAGTCTGACTAGCGGGGGGTTCCAAGAGACCCAGTACTTC
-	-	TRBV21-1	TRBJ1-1	CAILDRGDLGNTEAFF	TGTGCCATCCTGGACAGGGGGGATTTAGGGAACACTGAAGCTTTCTTT